The text below deals with one TCR beta chain. The data were taken from a study of OX40 agonist ivuxolimab in advanced cancers. The germline V gene has CDR1 SGHAT and CDR2 FQNNGV. There are 15 residues in the CDR3. The V and J ends lost 2 bases and 0 bases respectively, with 11 bases between them. Clones were sequenced by immunoSEQ multiplex PCR, and TCRdb holds only the in-frame ones, with some missing. Among more than 60,000 clones, around 93% were seen once, and the ten largest hold roughly 19%. The sequence derives from an adult with an advanced solid tumor such as melanoma, head and neck, liver or kidney cancer. The chain is built from TRBV11-2 and TRBJ2-7; either TRBD1 or TRBD2 may supply D (5 bases each). The input for sequencing was CD4+ or CD8+ T cells sorted from blood, taken in a trial of the OX40 agonist ivuxolimab. CDR3 in amino acids: CASSLFLGVSYEQYF. The CDR3, as DNA: TGTGCCAGCAGCTTATTTCTGGGGGTCTCCTACGAGCAGTACTTC.